The clone carrying this TCR beta chain was recorded once. Its antigen is not known. The data stem from a study of cytomegalovirus exposure and HLA in healthy donors. Study-level information: The 130 or so validation repertoires, a later analysis reported, used the same platform as the approximately 730 repertoires from the first cohort.

J was trimmed by 5 bases and V by 4 bases; bases with no gene match: 9. In germline, CDR1 is SGHRS, CDR2 YFSETQ. The CDR3 is 15 residues long. Study-level results: Most TCR sequences were seen very rarely across donors, but some public TCRs occurred in many. Accounts indicate the classifier identified cytomegalovirus status with strong specificity and sensitivity.

Measured with immunoSEQ multiplex PCR; TCRdb has only the in-frame clones, and not every one. Here the sample spans some 120,000 clones, 88% being singletons. The rearrangement joins TRBV5-1 to TRBJ1-3; 7 bases match TRBD1. What was sequenced was PBMCs. The clonotype comes from a man younger than 45 in good health and CMV-seronegative. CDR3 bases: TGCGCCAGCAGCCTTGACAGGGCGATGCGAAACACCATATATTTT. Residues: CASSLDRAMRNTIYF.